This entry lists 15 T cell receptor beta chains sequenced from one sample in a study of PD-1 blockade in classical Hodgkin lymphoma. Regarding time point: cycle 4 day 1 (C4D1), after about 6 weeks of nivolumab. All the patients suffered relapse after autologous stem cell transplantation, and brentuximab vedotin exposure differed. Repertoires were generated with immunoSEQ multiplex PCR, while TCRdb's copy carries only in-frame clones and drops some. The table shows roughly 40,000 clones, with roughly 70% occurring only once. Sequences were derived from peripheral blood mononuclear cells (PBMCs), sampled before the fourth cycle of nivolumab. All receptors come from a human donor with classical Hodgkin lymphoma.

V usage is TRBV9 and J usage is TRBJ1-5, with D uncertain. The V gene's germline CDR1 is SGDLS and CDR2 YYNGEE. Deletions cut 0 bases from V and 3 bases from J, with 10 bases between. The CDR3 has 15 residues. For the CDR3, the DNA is TGTGCCAGCAGCGTAGGTTCCAGGTTCAATCAGCCCCAGCATTTT. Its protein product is CASSVGSRFNQPQHF.

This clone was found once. The CDR3 nucleotides read TGTGCCAGCAGCCCGGGGTGGGGTCTCAATCAGCCCCAGCATTTT. Translating it yields CASSPGWGLNQPQHF. This chain connects TRBV6-5 to TRBJ1-5; D remains ambiguous. This CDR3 comprises 15 residues. Germline CDR1 MNHEY, CDR2 SVGAGI. With 6 bases removed from V and 3 bases from J, the gap between germline ends came to 15 bases.

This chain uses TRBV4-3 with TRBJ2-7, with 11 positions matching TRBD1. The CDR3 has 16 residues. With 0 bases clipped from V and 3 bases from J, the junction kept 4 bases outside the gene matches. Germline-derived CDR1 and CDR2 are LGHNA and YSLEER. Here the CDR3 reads CASSQDRGTGGYEQYF. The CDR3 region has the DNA TGCGCCAGCAGCCAAGATCGGGGGACAGGGGGCTACGAGCAGTACTTC.

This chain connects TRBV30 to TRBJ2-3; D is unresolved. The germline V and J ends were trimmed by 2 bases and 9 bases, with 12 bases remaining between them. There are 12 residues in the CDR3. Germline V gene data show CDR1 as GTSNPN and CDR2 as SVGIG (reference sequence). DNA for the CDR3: TGTGCCTGGAGTCCATGGACCCGAACGCAGTATTTT. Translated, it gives CAWSPWTRTQYF.

In DNA, the CDR3 is TGCGCCAGCAGTCAGAAGATGACAGGGCTCGATGAAAAACTGTTTTTT. This codes for CASSQKMTGLDEKLFF. V is TRBV23-1 and J is TRBJ1-4, with 7 bases that match TRBD1. TRBV23-1 is an ORF for which the function is uncertain. The V segment lost 3 bases and the J segment 6 bases; nucleotides outside the gene matches: 10. CDR3 length: 16 amino acids.

This CDR3 is CASSGDRVIKGGGSEQYF. DNA of the CDR3: TGTGCCAGCAGTGGTGACAGGGTTATTAAGGGCGGGGGATCCGAGCAGTACTTC. V gene TRBV2 combines with J gene TRBJ2-7, with D perhaps TRBD1 or TRBD2 (7 bases each). Germline CDR1 is SNHLY and CDR2 is FYNNEI. This CDR3 has 18 amino acids. V gave up 4 bases and J gave up 6 bases, with 28 bases separating them.

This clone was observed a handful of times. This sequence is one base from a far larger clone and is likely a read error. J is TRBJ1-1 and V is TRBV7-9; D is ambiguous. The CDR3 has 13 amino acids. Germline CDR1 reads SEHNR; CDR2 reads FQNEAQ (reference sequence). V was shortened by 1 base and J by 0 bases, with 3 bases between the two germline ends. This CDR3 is CASSLDVNTEAFF. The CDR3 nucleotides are TGTGCCAGCAGCTTAGACGTGAACACTGAAGCTTTCTTT. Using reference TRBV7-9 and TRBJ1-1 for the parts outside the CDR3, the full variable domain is DTGVSQNPRHKITKRGQNVTFRCDPISEHNRLYWYRQTLGQGPEFLTYFQNEAQLEKSRLLSDRFSAERPKGSFSTLEIQRTEQGDSAMYLCASSLDVNTEAFFGQGTRLTVV.

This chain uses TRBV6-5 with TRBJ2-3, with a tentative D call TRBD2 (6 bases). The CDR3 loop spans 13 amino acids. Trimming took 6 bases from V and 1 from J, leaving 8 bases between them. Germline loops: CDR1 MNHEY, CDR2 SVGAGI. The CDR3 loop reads CASRIAGTDTQYF. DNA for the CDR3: TGTGCCAGCAGAATAGCGGGCACAGATACGCAGTATTTT.

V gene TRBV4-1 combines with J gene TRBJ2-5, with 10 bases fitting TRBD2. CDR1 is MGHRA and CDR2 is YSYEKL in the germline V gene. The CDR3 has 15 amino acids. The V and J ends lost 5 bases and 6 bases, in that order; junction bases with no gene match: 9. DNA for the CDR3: TGCGCCAGCAGCGAGAAAGGGACTAGCGTTCAGACCCAGTACTTC. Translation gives CASSEKGTSVQTQYF.

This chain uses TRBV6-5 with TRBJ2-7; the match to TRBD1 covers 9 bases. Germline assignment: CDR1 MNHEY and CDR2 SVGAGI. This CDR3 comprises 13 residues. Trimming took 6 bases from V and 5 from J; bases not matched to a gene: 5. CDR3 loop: CASRGTGRNEQYF. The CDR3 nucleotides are TGTGCCAGCAGAGGGACAGGGCGTAACGAGCAGTACTTC.

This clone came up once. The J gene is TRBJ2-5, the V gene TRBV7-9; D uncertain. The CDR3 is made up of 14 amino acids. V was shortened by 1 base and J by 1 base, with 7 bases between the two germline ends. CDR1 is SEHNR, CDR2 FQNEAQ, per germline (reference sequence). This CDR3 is CASSLEILQETQYF. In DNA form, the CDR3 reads TGTGCCAGCAGCTTAGAGATCCTCCAAGAGACCCAGTACTTC.

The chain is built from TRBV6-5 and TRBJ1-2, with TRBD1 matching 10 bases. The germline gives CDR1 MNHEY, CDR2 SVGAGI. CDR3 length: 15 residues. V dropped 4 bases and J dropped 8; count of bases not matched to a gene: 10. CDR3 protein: CASSSPDRGRGGYTF. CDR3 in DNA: TGTGCCAGCAGTTCGCCTGACAGGGGGCGAGGCGGCTACACCTTC.

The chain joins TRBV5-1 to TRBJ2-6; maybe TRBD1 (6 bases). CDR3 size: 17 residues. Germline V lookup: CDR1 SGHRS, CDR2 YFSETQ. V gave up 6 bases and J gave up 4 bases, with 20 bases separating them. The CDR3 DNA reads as TGCGCCAGCAAATCTTCTGTGGGGGCTGTGGGGGCCAACGTCCTGACTTTC. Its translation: CASKSSVGAVGANVLTF.

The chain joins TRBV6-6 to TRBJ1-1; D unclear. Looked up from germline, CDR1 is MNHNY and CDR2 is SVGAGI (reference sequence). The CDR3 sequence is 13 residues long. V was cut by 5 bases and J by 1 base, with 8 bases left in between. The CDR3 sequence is CASSRLGNTEAFF. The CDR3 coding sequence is TGTGCCAGCAGTAGGCTAGGGAACACTGAAGCTTTCTTT.

CDR3 sequence (DNA): TGTGCCAGCACCCCGGGGAGGGGGTACACTGAAGCTTTCTTT. Translating gives CASTPGRGYTEAFF. This chain uses TRBV6-6 with TRBJ1-1, with D tentatively TRBD1 (6 bases). Trimming took off 7 bases at V and 3 bases at J, with 15 bases between the two ends. This CDR3 has 14 amino acids. Germline V gives CDR1 MNHNY, CDR2 SVGAGI (reference sequence).